Described below is a single T cell receptor (beta chain) sequence and its context. The clone's antigen remains unknown. Base qualities are not at hand, and no much larger clone is one base apart. This sample is drawn from a study of T cell responses to AZD1222 COVID-19 vaccine (dated by TCRdb to the early 2020s). Turning to the overall study: AZD1222 recipients given second doses at about 4 weeks or at about 12 weeks were pooled, since spike-specific TCR depth and breadth were not found to differ between the two schedules. A total of just over 230 trial participants underwent TCR sequencing, of whom 207 had received two doses of AZD1222 and 26 had received two doses of the MenACWY control vaccine. Trial participants were enrolled into age subgroups of 18-55, 56-69 and 70-plus years, which contained about 150, 27 and 61 TCR-sequenced participants, respectively.

The CDR3 regions of human TCRbeta chains were analyzed by immunosequencing. As for the authors' bioinformatics: Repertoire TCRs were matched against a reference library of SARS-CoV-2-specific TCRs generated with the MIRA antigen-specificity platform. Breadth was defined as the fraction of unique TCRs that were SARS-CoV-2-associated, and depth was defined as the fraction of total T cells that were SARS-CoV-2-associated. Using the MIRA data, every spike-specific TCR was mapped to the spike region that the TCR reacted to and assigned to either a CD4 or a CD8 class. Log10-transformed breadth and depth values were compared by one-way ANOVA with Sidak's multiple comparisons tests. TCRdb's version of the immuneACCESS table is confined to in-frame rearrangements and falls short of the full clone set. An unresolved V gene accounts for under half of the shortfall where checked; the remainder is of unknown origin. For V, J and clone size, that table is used; D and trimming come from the DNA. The sample contains 95,000 to 100,000 clones, about 82% of them found a single time. The ten top clones hold under 1.5% of the sample.

Here is what the overall study found, with its caveats: Participants were mostly white British, with more females than males. The authors suggested clonal diversity may have been underestimated. No day 14 peak-response samples were available, so repertoires were characterized only after the peak T cell response. The 56-69-year group was small, and its depth increase did not reach significance, likely because of low power. The vaccine-associated CD4 TCRs covered the entire spike protein, and the dominant responses fell in regions 160-218 and 743-854. Conclusions about previously exposed vaccinees are limited because only 6 or 7 AZD1222 recipients were SARS-CoV-2 seropositive at baseline. Reportedly, close to half of the unique spike-specific TCRs recognized epitopes lying outside the regions that are mutated in the B.1.351 and B.1.1.7 variants. Spike-specific TCR breadth and depth rose significantly after two AZD1222 doses compared with day 0 and with MenACWY recipients.

The time point label, read with the paper, signifies: baseline before first vaccination. The vaccinee samples were drawn from two UK trials, COV001 and COV002, one of which was a single-blind randomized controlled phase 2/3 trial testing AZD1222 (ChAdOx1 nCoV-19) in healthy adults. Trial participant PBMC samples were collected at day 0 and day 28 after the second dose for TCRbeta chain sequencing. Germline trimming: 2 bases from V, 2 bases from J; junction bases outside gene matches: 3. The germline V gene (reference sequence) yields SGHKS for CDR1 and YYEKEE for CDR2. The CDR3 holds 15 amino acids from the cysteine to the phenylalanine. CDR3 DNA is the only sequence kept; it has 45 bases, read in frame from the first base.

The rearrangement combines TRBV5-5 with TRBJ1-2; 10 nucleotides in the junction match TRBD1. The sequence came from an adult in good health. The specimen comprised peripheral blood, sampled on day 0 of AZD1222 vaccination. The base sequence is TGTGCCAGCAGCTTCGGGACAGGGGTAAACTATGGCTACACCTTC. It encodes CASSFGTGVNYGYTF.